The rows below give T cell receptor beta chains drawn from one sample of a study of human T cells and chemical hapten exposure. TCRdb reprocessed the RACE reads with MiXCR, giving one entry per CDR3 protein. The top ten hold roughly 7.1% of the sample, which has 27,000 or so distinct CDR3 sequences, 8% to 9.5% seen once. The source was whole blood, collected in connection with sensitization to the hapten diphenylcyclopropenone (DPC). These receptor sequences come from a young man with alopecia areata. Some clones in this sample may be carry-over from other donors' samples. The CDR3 runs from the conserved cysteine through the conserved F or W. D genes are given only for firm matches. Clone sizes are given selectively: once, few, many, or a class where the clone is expanded.

clone size	J gene	CDR3 length	D gene	V gene	CDR3 protein	CDR3 DNA
few	TRBJ1-2	16	-	TRBV7-2	CASSLALGASNYGYTF	TGTGCCAGCAGCTTAGCGTTAGGAGCATCTAACTATGGCTACACCTTC
-	TRBJ2-7	13	-	TRBV7-9	CASTGGSSYEQYF	TGTGCCAGCACCGGTGGGAGCTCCTACGAGCAGTACTTC
many	TRBJ2-1	16	TRBD2	TRBV24-1	CATSANSGSSYNEQFF	TGTGCCACCAGTGCAAATAGCGGGAGCTCCTACAATGAGCAGTTCTTC
many	TRBJ1-1	15	TRBD1	TRBV18	CASSSTGTGNTEAFF	TGTGCCAGCTCATCAACCGGGACAGGGAACACTGAAGCTTTCTTT
-	TRBJ2-7	14	TRBD2	TRBV18	CASSPEGGYNEQYF	TGTGCCAGCTCACCCGAGGGAGGGTACAACGAGCAGTACTTC
-	TRBJ2-3	14	-	TRBV20-1	CSATDRRSTDTQYF	TGCAGTGCTACAGATCGCCGAAGCACAGATACGCAGTATTTT
medium-sized	TRBJ1-3	16	-	TRBV27	CASSKLDSSSGNTIYF	TGTGCCAGCAGTAAACTTGACAGTAGCTCTGGAAACACCATATATTTT
many	TRBJ1-1	13	-	TRBV30	CAWSRGRDTEAFF	TGTGCCTGGAGTAGGGGTAGAGACACTGAAGCTTTCTTT
-	TRBJ2-3	13	-	TRBV5-1	CASSFEPTDTQYF	TGCGCCAGCAGCTTTGAACCCACAGATACGCAGTATTTT
many	TRBJ2-6	18	-	TRBV7-6	CASSLRWGMATGANVLTF	TGTGCCAGCAGCTTACGGTGGGGTATGGCTACTGGGGCCAACGTCCTGACTTTC
many	TRBJ2-1	13	-	TRBV6-5	CASSYEPSNEQFF	TGTGCCAGCAGTTACGAACCCTCCAATGAGCAGTTCTTC
many	TRBJ2-3	17	TRBD2	TRBV15	CATSRVVREERGDTQYF	TGTGCCACCAGCAGAGTGGTGCGGGAGGAACGGGGAGATACGCAGTATTTT
many	TRBJ1-1	14	-	TRBV20-1	CSARLSRMGTEAFF	TGCAGTGCTAGATTATCTCGGATGGGGACTGAAGCTTTCTTT
many	TRBJ1-5	14	-	TRBV4-3	CASSQDRTYQPQHF	TGCGCCAGCAGCCAAGATAGGACTTATCAGCCCCAGCATTTT
few	TRBJ2-3	17	TRBD1	TRBV7-2	CASSFRTGQGRTDTQYF	TGTGCCAGCAGCTTTAGGACGGGACAGGGAAGGACAGATACGCAGTATTTT
-	TRBJ2-2	14	TRBD2	TRBV27	CASGRGWVTGELFF	TGTGCCAGCGGGCGGGGGTGGGTGACCGGGGAGCTGTTTTTT
-	TRBJ1-1	16	-	TRBV3-1	CASSQTAGPTNTEAFF	TGTGCCAGCAGCCAAACAGCCGGCCCGACAAACACTGAAGCTTTCTTT
few	TRBJ1-1	15	TRBD1	TRBV6-2/TRBV6-3	CASSSTGGPNTEAFF	TGTGCCAGCAGTTCCACAGGGGGCCCGAACACTGAAGCTTTCTTT
-	TRBJ2-2	10	-	TRBV29-1	CSAGTRELFF	TGCAGCGCCGGGACCCGGGAGCTGTTTTTT
many	TRBJ2-7	14	-	TRBV12-3/TRBV12-4	CASRPSGARDEQYF	TGTGCCAGCAGACCCTCGGGGGCTCGGGACGAGCAGTACTTC
many	TRBJ1-2	15	TRBD1	TRBV4-2	CASSQDEGGGYGYTF	TGTGCCAGCAGCCAAGACGAAGGGGGCGGCTATGGCTACACCTTC
-	TRBJ1-1	10	-	TRBV20-1	CSARQSEAFF	TGCAGTGCAAGACAGAGTGAAGCTTTCTTT
many	TRBJ2-1	14	TRBD1	TRBV7-6	CASSPGQGTGEQFF	TGTGCCAGCAGCCCAGGACAGGGGACCGGTGAGCAGTTCTTC
few	TRBJ2-2	17	-	TRBV4-3	CASSQEGQGLNTGELFF	TGCGCCAGCAGCCAAGAAGGCCAAGGCCTAAACACCGGGGAGCTGTTTTTT
-	TRBJ2-2	20	TRBD2	TRBV6-5	CASSYGLGLAGAPGTGELFF	TGTGCCAGCAGTTACGGCCTCGGACTAGCGGGGGCCCCGGGCACCGGGGAGCTGTTTTTT
-	TRBJ2-5	12	-	TRBV12-3/TRBV12-4	CATQDQQETQYF	TGTGCCACCCAGGACCAACAAGAGACCCAGTACTTC
many	TRBJ1-5	15	-	TRBV19	CASTTMQGPDQPQHF	TGTGCCAGTACTACAATGCAGGGACCGGATCAGCCCCAGCATTTT
many	TRBJ2-3	13	-	TRBV6-6	CASHFAGADTQYF	TGTGCCAGTCATTTCGCCGGCGCAGATACGCAGTATTTT
many	TRBJ1-1	13	-	TRBV18	CASSQDGNTEAFF	TGTGCCAGCTCGCAGGACGGGAACACTGAAGCTTTCTTT
many	TRBJ2-1	13	-	TRBV7-9	CASSLAGAGEQFF	TGTGCCAGCAGCTTAGCGGGAGCAGGAGAGCAGTTCTTC
many	TRBJ2-2	15	TRBD1	TRBV12-3/TRBV12-4	CASSSRQGATGELFF	TGTGCCAGCAGTTCCCGACAGGGTGCGACCGGGGAGCTGTTTTTT
few	TRBJ1-1	15	-	TRBV11-2	CASSLLGSMNTEAFF	TGTGCCAGCAGCCTACTGGGCAGCATGAACACTGAAGCTTTCTTT